Listed below are T cell receptor beta chains from one sample, sequenced in a study of cytomegalovirus exposure and HLA in healthy donors. TCRdb's copy holds only in-frame clones and misses some; the assay was immunoSEQ multiplex PCR. Of some 160,000 clones in the sample, approximately 89% were seen once. The sequencing sample was made of PBMCs. Receptor source: a young man in good health and CMV-seronegative. Each CDR3 is given with its conserved first and last residue. Size tells how often a clone was seen (once, few, many) or the class of an expanded clone, and some rows leave it out.

TRBV7-2	TRBJ2-2	.	CASSLALRVATGELFF
TRBV19	TRBJ1-3	.	CASFQGATGNTIYF
TRBV10-2	TRBJ1-2	.	CASSQQTDFYGYTF
TRBV5-4	TRBJ1-1	.	CASSIFRTVNTEAFF
TRBV5-4	TRBJ1-1	once	CASSHDRGLGTEAFF
TRBV29-1	TRBJ2-1	.	CSVDPGGGPASYNEQFF
TRBV6-6	TRBJ2-1	.	CASSPGTGGYGEQFF
TRBV11-3	TRBJ2-7	.	CASSSLELGEQYF
TRBV6-5	TRBJ1-1	.	CASYGRGLNTEAFF
TRBV12-5	TRBJ2-1	.	CASGLVRSREGYNEQFF
TRBV19	TRBJ2-1	.	CASSKRLAGGDEQFF
TRBV7-9	TRBJ1-2	once	CASSLRTGAYGYTF
TRBV18	TRBJ1-2	.	CASSGGQGYGYTF
TRBV19	TRBJ1-2	once	CASIKRGLSGDGYTF
TRBV7-9	TRBJ1-4	.	CASSPPGRGEEKLFF
TRBV13	TRBJ2-7	.	CASSALAGGPYEQYF
TRBV5-5	TRBJ1-2	.	CASTLRLDRGRGGYTF
TRBV5-1	TRBJ1-6	.	CASSMRDWGSPLHF
TRBV11-2	TRBJ2-3	.	CASSPLSSSSTDTQYF
TRBV23-1	TRBJ2-5	.	CASSQSCGGARETQYF
TRBV15	TRBJ1-1	.	CATSRDIGRDKAFF
TRBV27	TRBJ2-1	once	CASSFGHGSGSLMWSYNEQFF
TRBV29-1	TRBJ2-3	.	CSVTSGGRPSDTDTQYF
TRBV4-3	TRBJ1-3	.	CASSQEGLSGNTIYF
TRBV10-3	TRBJ2-1	.	CAISRPLFRPGDNEQFF
TRBV19	TRBJ1-5	.	CASSITGNQPQHF
TRBV6-5	TRBJ1-4	.	CASSPGGEKLFF
TRBV9	TRBJ1-1	.	CASSAAGKTTEAFF
TRBV9	TRBJ2-7	.	CASSVEGQATYEQYF
TRBV4-3	TRBJ2-1	.	CASSQGGTSGRLLYNEQFF
TRBV5-1	TRBJ1-1	.	CASSLNSHMNTEAFF
TRBV6-5	TRBJ1-3	once	CASTLGGSGNTIYF
TRBV9	TRBJ1-4	.	CASSARQEPNEKLFF
TRBV11-2	TRBJ1-2	.	CASSFGRSGNYGYTF
TRBV30	TRBJ1-1	.	CAWRGQGSTEAFF
TRBV6-5	TRBJ1-2	.	CASSGGVVYGYTF
TRBV2	TRBJ2-1	.	CASVAGGRGNEQFF
TRBV7-2	TRBJ2-3	once	CASRGAGGVDTQYF
TRBV29-1	TRBJ1-1	once	CSVERRGLGTEAFF
TRBV5-6	TRBJ2-3	.	CASSSQNEADTQYF
TRBV5-4	TRBJ1-2	.	CASSSGVYGYTF
TRBV29-1	TRBJ2-1	.	CSVELASPEQFF